This T cell receptor (beta chain) was found in a study of control samples from healthy donors and cancer patients. This clone was seen just once. The method was immunoSEQ multiplex PCR; TCRdb's version includes in-frame clones alone and lacks a portion of them. This sample has approximately 190,000 clones, with about 89% found just once. This clonotype was sampled from a man in his thirties or forties in good health. The sample was blood.

The CDR3 sequence: CASSYRGTEAFF. The CDR3 bases are TGTGCCAGCAGTTACAGGGGCACTGAAGCTTTCTTT. The chain uses TRBV3-1 (or the pseudogene TRBV3-2) and TRBJ1-1, with TRBD1 matching over 7 bases. The CDR3 runs 12 residues. The V segment lost 6 bases and the J segment 4 bases; nucleotides outside the gene matches: 2. Germline V gene data show CDR1 as LGHDT and CDR2 as YNNKEL (reference sequence).